Presented here are 18 T cell receptor beta chains from one specimen sequenced in a study of Ad26.COV2.S vaccination and SARS-CoV-2 variants. The method was immunoSEQ multiplex PCR; TCRdb's version includes in-frame clones alone and lacks a portion of them. Among 350,000 to 500,000 clones, 90% were seen once, and the ten largest hold roughly 4%. Treatment reported: some 19 received Ad26.COV2.S at low or high dose, single or two shots; five or six received placebo; per-sample allocation not given. The samples were gathered on day 63 after the first injection of vaccine or placebo. The starting material was peripheral blood, obtained in a trial of Ad26.COV2.S vaccine versus placebo. Receptors were obtained from a person between 18 and 65 years old who received the Ad26.COV2.S COVID-19 vaccine or a placebo.

This chain connects TRBV25-1 to TRBJ2-5; D is possibly TRBD2 (7 bases). CDR1 and CDR2 from the germline V gene are MGHDK and SYGVNS. Trimming left V 4 bases short and J 4 bases short, with 19 bases between. This CDR3 has 16 residues. CDR3 in DNA: TGTGCCAGCAGTGGGACCCTAGCGGCCAGGGGAGAGACCCAGTACTTC. Protein: CASSGTLAARGETQYF.

This clone was seen a single time. The V call is TRBV5-1, the J call TRBJ2-7; tentatively, D is TRBD1 (5 bases). In germline, CDR1 is SGHRS, CDR2 YFSETQ. Between the trimmed V and J ends, which lost 0 bases and 2 bases, there was a span of 12 bases. The CDR3 contains 15 residues. This CDR3 is CASSLELQGTYEQYF. CDR3 nucleotides: TGCGCCAGCAGCTTGGAGTTGCAGGGAACCTACGAGCAGTACTTC.

The rearrangement joins TRBV7-3 to TRBJ2-1; 9 nucleotides align to TRBD2. V lost 4 bases to trimming and J lost 6 bases; unmatched junction nucleotides: 13. The germline V gene encodes CDR1 SGHTA and CDR2 FQGTGA. The CDR3 runs to 17 residues. In nucleotides, the CDR3 is TGTGCCAGCAGCTCAGGACTAGCGAGAACCCCTTTCAATGAGCAGTTCTTC. This gives the protein CASSSGLARTPFNEQFF.

The V and J genes are TRBV6-6 and TRBJ2-1; D is perhaps TRBD1 (5 bases). Trimming removed 5 bases at V and 7 bases at J, with 18 bases between. The CDR3 runs 15 residues. Germline V gives CDR1 MNHNY, CDR2 SVGAGI (reference sequence). The CDR3 DNA is TGTGCCAGCAGTAGGACAATTTCTGGGTGGAATGAGCAGTTCTTC. This gives the protein CASSRTISGWNEQFF.

This clone appeared a single time. The gene calls are TRBV2 and TRBJ2-1; 8 positions agree with TRBD2. The CDR3 extends over 15 amino acids. The germline gives CDR1 SNHLY, CDR2 FYNNEI. The junction had 8 bases not matched to a gene; V was cut back by 3 bases and J by 7 bases. CDR3 nucleotides: TGTGCCAGCAGTGATCCAGCGGGAGCACGTAATGAGCAGTTCTTC. It specifies CASSDPAGARNEQFF.

The J gene is TRBJ1-5, the V gene TRBV4-1, with 9 bases matching TRBD1. This CDR3 is built from 12 residues. Germline CDR1 MGHRA, CDR2 YSYEKL. V gave up 9 bases and J gave up 6 bases; unmatched junction bases: 3. The CDR3 is CASPGQGQPQHF. The CDR3 DNA follows: TGCGCCAGTCCGGGACAGGGTCAGCCCCAGCATTTT.

The V and J genes are TRBV10-2 and TRBJ2-1; D possibly corresponds to TRBD2 (5 bases). Trimming took 0 bases from V and 9 from J, leaving 9 bases between them. The CDR3 is made up of 13 amino acids. CDR1 and CDR2 from the germline V gene are WSHSY and SAAADI. CDR3 in DNA: TGCGCCAGCAGTGAGTCGGGCAGCGGTGAGCAGTTCTTC. It encodes CASSESGSGEQFF.

The chain carries TRBV29-1 and TRBJ2-1, with D tentatively TRBD1 (8 bases). V shed 6 bases and J shed 12 bases, with 18 bases lying between them. Per the germline V gene, CDR1 is SQVTM and CDR2 is ANQGSEA. The CDR3 is 12 amino acids. CDR3 in amino acids: CSVSTGGVWQFF. For the CDR3, the DNA is TGCAGCGTATCTACAGGGGGGGTTTGGCAGTTCTTC.

This chain's CDR3 is CASARTGATNEKLFF. The CDR3 region has the DNA TGTGCCAGCGCAAGGACGGGTGCAACTAATGAAAAACTGTTTTTT. The chain couples TRBV25-1 to TRBJ1-4; D is unclear. This CDR3 has 15 amino acids. Germline assignment: CDR1 MGHDK and CDR2 SYGVNS. Trimming shortened V by 8 bases and J by 0 bases, and 13 bases separated the two germline ends.

J is TRBJ2-4 and V is TRBV28, with TRBD2 identical over 12 bases. CDR1 and CDR2 from the germline V gene are MDHEN and SYDVKM. The CDR3 totals 17 residues. V lost 6 bases and J lost 0; bases outside the gene matches: 6. CDR3 sequence (DNA): TGTGCCAGCAGGGGACTAGCGGGCCGACTAGCCAAAAACATTCAGTACTTC. The encoded protein is CASRGLAGRLAKNIQYF.

V and J are TRBV28 and TRBJ1-5, with a possible D match to TRBD1 (6 bases). V lost 8 bases, J lost 0 bases, and 17 bases lay in between. Germline CDR1 reads MDHEN; CDR2 reads SYDVKM. The CDR3 contains 16 residues. The CDR3 DNA is TGTGCCAGCTTAGGGCAGGGGTCCTATAGCAATCAGCCCCAGCATTTT. Translating gives CASLGQGSYSNQPQHF.

This clone appeared a single time. The chain employs TRBV6-1 and TRBJ2-1; 13 nucleotides agree with TRBD2. Germline V gene sequence: CDR1 MNHNS, CDR2 SASEGT. J gave up 0 bases and V 4 bases, and 3 bases lay outside the gene matches. This CDR3 spans 17 amino acids. In DNA, the CDR3 is TGTGCCAGCAGTGGGGGGACTAGCGGGACCTCCTACAATGAGCAGTTCTTC. As protein: CASSGGTSGTSYNEQFF.

This clone is a singleton in its sample. The chain uses TRBV27 and TRBJ2-7; D is unclear. Germline-derived CDR1 and CDR2 are MNHEY and SMNVEV (reference sequence). The CDR3 loop spans 15 amino acids. V was shortened by 2 bases and J by 0 bases, with 11 bases between the two germline ends. CDR3 region: CASSLTLLSSYEQYF. In nucleotides, the CDR3 is TGTGCCAGCAGTTTAACCTTGCTGAGCTCCTACGAGCAGTACTTC.

The chain links TRBV2 to TRBJ2-2; the match to TRBD2 covers 16 bases. The CDR3 length is 19 residues. V lost 2 bases and J lost 0; bases outside the gene matches: 3. Germline CDR1 is SNHLY and CDR2 is FYNNEI. CDR3 loop: CASSEPGTSGRANTGELFF. CDR3 bases: TGTGCCAGCAGTGAACCGGGGACTAGCGGGAGGGCGAACACCGGGGAGCTGTTTTTT.

With regard to this clone: Other DNA sequences from this sample encode an identical CDR3 as well. The gene calls are TRBV12-3 or TRBV12-4 and TRBJ2-1; TRBD1 matches at 8 bases. There are 13 residues in the CDR3. V was pared by 5 bases and J by 6 bases, with 3 bases of the junction left unmatched. The chain's CDR3 is CASSTDRGNEQFF. The CDR3 DNA reads as TGTGCCAGCAGTACCGACAGGGGCAATGAGCAGTTCTTC.

This chain uses TRBV9 with TRBJ2-1; TRBD2 agrees at 12 bases. After removal of 0 bases from V and 12 bases from J, the junction contained 10 bases not matched to a gene. The CDR3 is made up of 16 amino acids. Germline V CDR1 and CDR2: SGDLS, YYNGEE. CDR3 sequence: CASSVDLASGGVMQFF. In DNA form, the CDR3 reads TGTGCCAGCAGCGTAGATCTGGCTAGCGGGGGGGTAATGCAGTTCTTC.

Comment on this clone: The junction differs from germline at one of its ends, possibly a read error. V and J are TRBV27 and TRBJ1-5, with a tentative D call TRBD1 (5 bases). The CDR3 spans 12 residues. Germline-derived CDR1 and CDR2 are MNHEY and SMNVEV (reference sequence). The CDR3 DNA reads as TGTGCCAGCAGTTTCCCCGGGGCCGCGTTGGCTTTT. As protein: CASSFPGAALAF.

V and J are TRBV19 and TRBJ2-2; weak D call: TRBD2 (6 bases). Germline values: CDR1 LNHDA, CDR2 SQIVND (reference sequence). The CDR3 is made up of 13 amino acids. V dropped 4 bases and J dropped 3 bases, with 6 bases sitting between them. The CDR3 reads CASSRRDTGELFF. CDR3 nucleotides: TGTGCCAGTAGTAGGAGGGACACCGGGGAGCTGTTTTTT.